What follows are 20 T cell receptor beta chains derived from one specimen sequenced in a study of T cell repertoires in cytomegalovirus infection. TCRdb re-called the reads with MiXCR, one entry per CDR3 protein. This table holds roughly 230,000 distinct CDR3 sequences, 15% to 20% found once. Sequencing was done on a sample of CD8+ T cells from PBMCs. The receptor source for this set is a human donor in good health (CMV status not recorded). Some clones in this sample may be carry-over from other donors' samples.

The sample holds a few counts of this clonotype. The V and J genes are TRBV12-3 or TRBV12-4 and TRBJ2-7, with D possibly TRBD1 on 5 matching bases. The CDR3 spans 13 residues. V gave up 5 bases and J gave up 5 bases, with 13 bases separating them. CDR3 sequence: CASSHEGVHEQYF. As DNA, the CDR3 is TGTGCCAGCAGTCACGAAGGGGTCCACGAGCAGTACTTC.

In its sample, this clonotype was seen a few times. CDR3: CASSYSGQGGIEQFF. The CDR3, as DNA: TGTGCCAGCAGTTACTCAGGACAGGGGGGGATTGAGCAGTTCTTC. This chain connects TRBV6-8 to TRBJ2-1, with TRBD1 identical over 10 bases. The CDR3 is made up of 15 amino acids. Germline V lookup: CDR1 MNHGY, CDR2 SAAAGT. Trimming took 0 bases from V and 9 from J; bases not matched to a gene: 5.

There are a few counts of this clonotype. The V and J genes are TRBV20-1 and TRBJ2-2; D is undetermined. This CDR3 spans 15 amino acids. V dropped 0 bases and J dropped 3 bases, with 11 bases sitting between them. Germline V gene data show CDR1 as DFQATT and CDR2 as SNEGSKA (reference sequence). This chain's CDR3 is CSARDQGEDTGELFF. The CDR3, as DNA: TGCAGTGCTAGAGATCAAGGAGAGGACACCGGGGAGCTGTTTTTT.

This clonotype was seen ten or more times. The chain is built from TRBV28 and TRBJ1-4; D remains unclear. Trimming removed 6 bases at V and 7 bases at J, with 21 bases between. The length of the CDR3 is 16 residues. Per germline, CDR1 MDHEN and CDR2 SYDVKM. The CDR3 coding sequence is TGTGCCAGCAGGCCCCCCCAGAAGGCCCTAGGTGAAAAACTGTTTTTT. Encoded protein: CASRPPQKALGEKLFF.

The chain uses TRBV27 and TRBJ1-5; TRBD1 matches 11 bases. Trimming removed 7 bases from V and 1 base from J; junction bases left unmatched: 15. This CDR3 region has 19 residues. Germline CDR1 and CDR2: MNHEY and SMNVEV (reference sequence). The CDR3 spells CASTMRTGGEERSNQPQHF. The CDR3 DNA reads TGTGCCAGCACCATGCGGACAGGGGGCGAGGAGCGCAGCAATCAGCCCCAGCATTTT.

To note about this clonotype: This may arise from a read error, as a much more abundant clone is one base away. V gene TRBV7-2 combines with J gene TRBJ2-3; 7 bases are a match to TRBD1. V lost 5 bases to trimming and J lost 4 bases; unmatched junction nucleotides: 9. The CDR3 totals 15 residues. Germline values: CDR1 SGHTA, CDR2 FQGNSA. The CDR3 here is CASSPARGRPDTQYF. The CDR3 nucleotides read TGTGCCAGCAGCCCAGCGAGGGGGCGCCCAGATACGCAGTATTTT.

This clonotype came up a few times. V and J are TRBV27 and TRBJ2-7; D may be TRBD1 (6 bases). Germline loops: CDR1 MNHEY, CDR2 SMNVEV (reference sequence). This CDR3 is built from 15 residues. The ends were cut back, 4 bases at V and 2 bases at J, with 15 bases in the middle. Written as DNA, the CDR3 is TGTGCCAGCAGTTCCCGGACAGAGGAACCCTACGAGCAGTACTTC. Amino acids: CASSSRTEEPYEQYF.

Comment on this clonotype: A much larger clone differs from this one at a single base, so this may be a read error. V usage is TRBV6-8 and J usage is TRBJ2-7; D is unresolved. The CDR3 spans 15 residues. CDR1 and CDR2 from the germline V gene are MNHGY and SAAAGT. DNA of the CDR3: TGTGACAGCAGTTACTCGATCCTCTCCCCCCACGAGCAGTACTTC. It specifies CDSSYSILSPHEQYF.

This clonotype was counted between two and nine times. The chain links TRBV6-5 to TRBJ1-6; D remains ambiguous. The CDR3 is 13 amino acids. V lost 6 bases and J lost 7, with 10 bases in between. Per germline, CDR1 MNHEY and CDR2 SVGAGI. The CDR3 loop reads CASSPGWNSPLHF. The CDR3 coding sequence is TGTGCCAGCAGCCCCGGATGGAATTCACCCCTCCACTTT.

This clonotype was observed a few times. The V gene is TRBV12-3 or TRBV12-4, the J gene TRBJ1-1; D perhaps matches TRBD1 (5 bases). Between the trimmed V and J ends, which lost 7 bases and 1 base, there was a span of 13 bases. The CDR3 length is 14 residues. CDR3 residues: CASKDDRKNTEAFF. The CDR3 region has the DNA TGTGCCAGCAAAGATGACAGAAAGAACACTGAAGCTTTCTTT.

V is TRBV6-5 and J is TRBJ1-2, with D unclear. V was cut by 6 bases and J by 8 bases, with 13 bases left in between. The CDR3 totals 12 residues. CDR1 is MNHEY and CDR2 is SVGAGI in the germline V gene. This CDR3 is CASSLGGGGYTF. The CDR3 coding sequence is TGTGCCAGCAGCCTAGGCGGCGGGGGCTACACCTTC.

This chain joins TRBV20-1 and TRBJ1-5; D gene unclear. Germline CDR1 reads DFQATT; CDR2 reads SNEGSKA (reference sequence). The CDR3 is 15 amino acids. V dropped 0 bases and J dropped 7 bases, with 16 bases sitting between them. This CDR3 is CSARDPQRFEQPQHF. The CDR3 nucleotides read TGCAGTGCTAGAGATCCTCAACGGTTCGAGCAGCCCCAGCATTTT.

This clonotype came up a few times. The chain links TRBV10-3 to TRBJ2-7; 7 bases agree with TRBD1. The CDR3 sequence is 14 residues long. The V and J ends lost 5 bases and 6 bases, in that order; junction bases with no gene match: 10. Germline lookup yields CDR1 ENHRY and CDR2 SYGVKD. The CDR3 reads CAISSDRDGGEQYF. The CDR3 DNA is TGTGCCATCAGTTCAGACAGGGACGGAGGCGAGCAGTACTTC.

This rearrangement joins TRBV5-6 to TRBJ2-2; the D gene is possibly TRBD1 (5 bases). Germline lookup yields CDR1 SGHDT and CDR2 YYEEEE. The CDR3 length is 13 residues. V lost 4 bases and J 5 bases, leaving 9 bases between the germline ends. CDR3 in DNA: TGTGCCAGCAGCCCCGGACAAACCGGGGAGCTGTTTTTT. Protein sequence: CASSPGQTGELFF.

The V gene is TRBV6-6, the J gene TRBJ1-1; D remains unclear. The CDR3 is made up of 13 amino acids. Trimming pared 5 bases from V and 0 bases from J, leaving 7 bases between. Germline values: CDR1 MNHNY, CDR2 SVGAGI (reference sequence). The CDR3 DNA reads as TGTGCCAGCAGTCCGATTATGAACACTGAAGCTTTCTTT. Protein product: CASSPIMNTEAFF.

The chain uses TRBV28 and TRBJ2-7; possibly TRBD2 for D (5 bases). There are 14 residues in the CDR3. V lost 2 bases and J 2 bases, leaving 10 bases between the germline ends. Per germline, CDR1 MDHEN and CDR2 SYDVKM. The CDR3 loop is CASSLRGPAYEQYF. In nucleotides, the CDR3 is TGTGCCAGCAGTTTACGAGGGCCCGCCTACGAGCAGTACTTC.

CDR3 region: CASSSPTYSADTQYF. In DNA, the CDR3 is TGTGCCAGCAGTTCCCCGACCTATTCGGCAGATACGCAGTATTTT. The rearrangement links TRBV6-5 to TRBJ2-3; D remains ambiguous. The CDR3 is 15 amino acids. The ends were cut back, 4 bases at V and 4 bases at J, with 15 bases in the middle. CDR1 is MNHEY, CDR2 SVGAGI, per germline.

This sequence joins TRBV4-3 and TRBJ1-5; tentative D call: TRBD1 (6 bases). V was shortened by 4 bases and J by 5 bases, with 12 bases between the two germline ends. Germline loops: CDR1 LGHNA, CDR2 YSLEER. The CDR3 length is 14 residues. The CDR3 DNA is TGCGCCAGCAGCCCACAGGGCGGAGATCAGCCCCAGCATTTT. It yields the protein CASSPQGGDQPQHF.

CDR3 in amino acids: CASSFWGDRGHSGANVLTF. The CDR3 DNA is TGTGCCAGCAGTTTCTGGGGGGACAGGGGCCACTCTGGGGCCAACGTCCTGACTTTC. The rearrangement uses TRBV28 and TRBJ2-6; 10 nucleotides line up with TRBD1. The V and J ends lost 3 bases and 0 bases, in that order; junction bases with no gene match: 8. The CDR3 has 19 residues. From germline, CDR1 is MDHEN and CDR2 SYDVKM.

This clonotype was counted only a few times. V and J are TRBV27 and TRBJ1-5; 7 nucleotides match TRBD1. With V trimmed by 8 bases and J by 5 bases, 12 bases remained unmatched. The germline CDR1 and CDR2 sequences are MNHEY and SMNVEV (reference sequence). CDR3 length equals 15 residues. The CDR3 bases are TGTGCCAGCGCCCCTTGGGACAGCAGGGATCAGCCCCAGCATTTT. It is translated as CASAPWDSRDQPQHF.